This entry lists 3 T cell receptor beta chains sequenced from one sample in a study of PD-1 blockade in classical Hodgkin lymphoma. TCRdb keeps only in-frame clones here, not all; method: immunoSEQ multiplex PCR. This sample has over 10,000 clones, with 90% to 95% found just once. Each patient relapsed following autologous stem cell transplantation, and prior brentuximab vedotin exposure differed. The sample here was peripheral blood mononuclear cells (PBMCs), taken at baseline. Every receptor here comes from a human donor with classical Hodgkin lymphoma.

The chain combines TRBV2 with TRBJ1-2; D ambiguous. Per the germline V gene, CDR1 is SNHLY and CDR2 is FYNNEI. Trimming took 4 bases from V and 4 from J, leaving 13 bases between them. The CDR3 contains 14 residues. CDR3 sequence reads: CASSGSPDFYGYTF. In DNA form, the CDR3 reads TGTGCCAGCAGTGGATCTCCGGATTTCTATGGCTACACCTTC.

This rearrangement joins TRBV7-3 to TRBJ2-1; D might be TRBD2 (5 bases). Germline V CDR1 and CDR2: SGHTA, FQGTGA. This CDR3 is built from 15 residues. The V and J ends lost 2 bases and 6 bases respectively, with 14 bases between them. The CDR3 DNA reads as TGTGCCAGCAGCTTAGGGCTAGCCCCCATCAATGAGCAGTTCTTC. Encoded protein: CASSLGLAPINEQFF.

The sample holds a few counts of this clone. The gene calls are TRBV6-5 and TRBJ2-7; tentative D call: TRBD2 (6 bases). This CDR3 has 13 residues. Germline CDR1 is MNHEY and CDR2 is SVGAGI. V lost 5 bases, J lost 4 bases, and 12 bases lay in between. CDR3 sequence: CASSRGGVYEQYF. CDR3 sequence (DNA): TGTGCCAGCAGTCGCGGAGGGGTTTACGAGCAGTACTTC.